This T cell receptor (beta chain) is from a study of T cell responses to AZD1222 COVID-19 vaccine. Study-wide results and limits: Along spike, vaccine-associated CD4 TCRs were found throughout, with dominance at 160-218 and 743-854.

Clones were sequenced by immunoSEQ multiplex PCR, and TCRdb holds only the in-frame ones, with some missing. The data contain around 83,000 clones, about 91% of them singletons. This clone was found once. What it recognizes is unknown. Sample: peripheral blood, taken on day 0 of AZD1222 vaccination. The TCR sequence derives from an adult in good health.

CDR3 residues: CASSLGRGRGPSPLHF. CDR3 nucleotides: TGTGCCAGCAGCTTAGGTCGGGGCAGGGGGCCATCACCCCTCCACTTT. The chain uses TRBV7-2 and TRBJ1-6; 8 bases match TRBD1. CDR3 size: 16 residues. The V gene's germline CDR1 is SGHTA and CDR2 FQGNSA. V lost 1 base to trimming and J lost 10 bases; unmatched junction nucleotides: 9.